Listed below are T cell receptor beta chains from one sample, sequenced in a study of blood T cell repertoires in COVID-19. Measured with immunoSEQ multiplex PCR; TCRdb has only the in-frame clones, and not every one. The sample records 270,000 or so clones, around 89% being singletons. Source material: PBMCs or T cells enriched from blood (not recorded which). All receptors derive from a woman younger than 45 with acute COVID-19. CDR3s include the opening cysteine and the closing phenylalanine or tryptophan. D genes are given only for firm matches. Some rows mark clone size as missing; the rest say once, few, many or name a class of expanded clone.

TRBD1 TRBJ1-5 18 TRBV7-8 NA CASSLNTAGTGLGQPQHF TGTGCCAGCAGCTTAAATACGGCCGGGACAGGGCTTGGTCAGCCCCAGCATTTT
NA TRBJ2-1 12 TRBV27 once CASRPADNEQFF TGTGCCAGCAGGCCCGCAGACAATGAGCAGTTCTTC
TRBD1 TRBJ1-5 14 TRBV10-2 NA CASTDRGPNQPQHF TGCGCCAGCACCGACAGGGGACCCAATCAGCCCCAGCATTTT
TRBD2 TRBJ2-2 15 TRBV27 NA CASSHRGRDTGELFF TGTGCCAGCAGTCACCGCGGGAGAGACACCGGGGAGCTGTTTTTT
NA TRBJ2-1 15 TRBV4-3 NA CASSQQHSGRNEQFF TGCGCCAGCAGCCAGCAACATTCGGGTAGGAATGAGCAGTTCTTC
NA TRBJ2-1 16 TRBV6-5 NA CASSYATYFPYNEQFF TGTGCCAGCAGTTACGCAACGTACTTCCCCTACAATGAGCAGTTCTTC
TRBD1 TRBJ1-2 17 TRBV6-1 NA CASSEYPGQGHFDGYTF TGTGCCAGCAGTGAATATCCGGGACAGGGTCATTTTGATGGCTACACCTTC
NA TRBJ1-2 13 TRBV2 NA CASDTGLGYGYTF TGTGCCAGCGATACAGGGCTCGGATATGGCTACACCTTC
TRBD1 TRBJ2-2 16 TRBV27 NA CASSADRGRNTGELFF TGTGCCAGCAGTGCGGACAGGGGACGAAACACCGGGGAGCTGTTTTTT
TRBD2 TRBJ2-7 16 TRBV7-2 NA CASSSLSLAGDYEQYF TGTGCCAGCAGCTCCCTAAGTTTAGCGGGGGACTACGAGCAGTACTTC
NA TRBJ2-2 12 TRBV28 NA CASSWGAGELFF TGTGCCAGCTCCTGGGGGGCCGGGGAGCTGTTTTTT
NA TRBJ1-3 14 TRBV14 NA CASSPGHAGNTIYF TGTGCCAGCAGCCCGGGACATGCTGGAAACACCATATATTTT
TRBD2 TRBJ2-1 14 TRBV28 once CASSIRTSISEQFF TGTGCCAGCAGTATCCGGACTAGTATTAGTGAGCAGTTCTTC
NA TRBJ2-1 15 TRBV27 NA CASSLSSGSYNEQFF TGTGCCAGCAGTTTATCGAGCGGGTCCTACAATGAGCAGTTCTTC
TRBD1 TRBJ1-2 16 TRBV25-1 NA CASSEYSRWTGSGYTF TGTGCCAGCAGTGAATATTCCCGATGGACAGGTTCTGGCTACACCTTC
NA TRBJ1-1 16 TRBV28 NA CASSLGQYLLNTEAFF TGTGCCAGCAGTCTAGGACAGTACCTCTTGAACACTGAAGCTTTCTTT
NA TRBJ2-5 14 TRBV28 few CASSFTQTQETQYF TGTGCCAGCAGTTTTACACAGACCCAAGAGACCCAGTACTTC
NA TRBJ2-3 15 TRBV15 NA CATSRDSGSTDTQYF TGTGCCACCAGCAGAGATAGCGGTAGCACAGATACGCAGTATTTT
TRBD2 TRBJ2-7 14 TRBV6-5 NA CASCPGLAVGEQYF TGTGCCAGCTGCCCGGGACTAGCGGTTGGCGAGCAGTACTTC
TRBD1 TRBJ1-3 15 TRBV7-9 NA CASIRTGLSGNTIYF TGTGCCAGCATCAGGACAGGTCTCTCTGGAAACACCATATATTTT
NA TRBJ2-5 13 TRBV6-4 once CASPRQIRGTQYF TGTGCCAGCCCCCGGCAGATCAGGGGGACCCAGTACTTC
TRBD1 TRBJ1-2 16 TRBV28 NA CASSLGSGTGTYGYTF TGTGCCAGCAGTTTGGGCTCCGGGACAGGGACTTATGGCTACACCTTC
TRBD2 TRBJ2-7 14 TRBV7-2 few CASSYSGSSYEQYF TGTGCCAGCAGTTATAGCGGGAGCTCCTACGAGCAGTACTTC
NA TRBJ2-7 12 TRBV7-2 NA CASSVTGYEQYF TGTGCCAGCAGCGTAACGGGATACGAGCAGTACTTC
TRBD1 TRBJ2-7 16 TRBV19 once CASRWTSGQGSYEQYF TGTGCCAGTAGGTGGACGTCCGGACAGGGGTCCTACGAGCAGTACTTC
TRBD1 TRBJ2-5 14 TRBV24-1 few CATSNGQGLGTQYF TGTGCCACCAGTAACGGACAGGGCCTTGGGACCCAGTACTTC
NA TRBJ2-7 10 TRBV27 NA CASGRDEQYF TGTGCCAGCGGCAGGGACGAGCAGTACTTC
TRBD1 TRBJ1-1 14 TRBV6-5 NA CASSMTGGSTEAFF TGTGCCAGCAGCATGACAGGGGGCTCGACTGAAGCTTTCTTT
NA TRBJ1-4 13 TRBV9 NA CASSQRGIGKLFF TGTGCCAGCAGCCAAAGGGGGATAGGAAAACTGTTTTTT
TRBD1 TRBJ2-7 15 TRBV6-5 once CASSYSGQGNYEQYF TGTGCCAGCAGTTACTCGGGACAGGGGAACTACGAGCAGTACTTC
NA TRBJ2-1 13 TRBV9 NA CASSVDQFNEQFF TGTGCCAGCAGCGTAGACCAGTTCAATGAGCAGTTCTTC
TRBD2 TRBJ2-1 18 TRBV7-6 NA CASSSGDLSGAAYNEQFF TGTGCCAGCAGCTCGGGGGACCTTAGCGGGGCTGCCTACAATGAGCAGTTCTTC
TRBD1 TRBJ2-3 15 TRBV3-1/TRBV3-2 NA CASSEGDRDTDTQYF TGTGCCAGCAGCGAGGGGGACAGGGACACAGATACGCAGTATTTT
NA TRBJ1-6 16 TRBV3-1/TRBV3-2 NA CASSQESTGWASPLHF TGTGCCAGCAGCCAAGAATCCACAGGGTGGGCTTCACCCCTCCACTTT
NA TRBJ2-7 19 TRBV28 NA CASSLPISPAGPTIYEQYF TGTGCCAGCAGTTTACCAATATCTCCAGCGGGCCCAACAATCTACGAGCAGTACTTC
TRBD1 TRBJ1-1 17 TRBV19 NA CASSPLPGTGANTEAFF TGTGCCAGTAGTCCATTGCCTGGGACAGGGGCGAACACTGAAGCTTTCTTT
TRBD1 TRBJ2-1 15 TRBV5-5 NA CASSLVGQDYNEQFF TGTGCCAGCAGCTTGGTTGGACAGGACTACAATGAGCAGTTCTTC
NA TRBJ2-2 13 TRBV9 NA CASSVITGGELFF TGTGCCAGCAGCGTTATCACCGGCGGGGAGCTGTTTTTT
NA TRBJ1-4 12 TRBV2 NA CASTTLTGQLFF TGTGCCAGCACCACTTTAACAGGGCAACTGTTTTTT